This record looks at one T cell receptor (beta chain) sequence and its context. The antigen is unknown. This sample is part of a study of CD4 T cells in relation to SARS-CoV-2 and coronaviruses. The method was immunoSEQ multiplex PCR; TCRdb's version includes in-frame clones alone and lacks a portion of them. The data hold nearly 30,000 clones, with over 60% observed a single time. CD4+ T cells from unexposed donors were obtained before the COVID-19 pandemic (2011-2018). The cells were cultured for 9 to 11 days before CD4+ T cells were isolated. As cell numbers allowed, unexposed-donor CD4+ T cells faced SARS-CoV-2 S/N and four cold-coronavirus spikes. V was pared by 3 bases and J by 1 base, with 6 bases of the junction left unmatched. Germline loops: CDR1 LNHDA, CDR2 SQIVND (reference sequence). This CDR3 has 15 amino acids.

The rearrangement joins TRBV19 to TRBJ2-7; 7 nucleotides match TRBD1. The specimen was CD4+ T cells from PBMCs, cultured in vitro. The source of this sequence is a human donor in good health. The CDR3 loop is CASSIVGQSSYEQYF. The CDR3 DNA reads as TGTGCCAGTAGTATTGTGGGACAGAGTTCCTACGAGCAGTACTTC.